A selection of T cell receptor beta chains follows, all from one sample in a study of T cell responses to AZD1222 COVID-19 vaccine. Clones were sequenced by immunoSEQ multiplex PCR, and TCRdb holds only the in-frame ones, with some missing. The sample contains under 150,000 clones, 90% of which appear only once. Material: peripheral blood, obtained 28 days after the second AZD1222 dose. These receptors were obtained from an adult who received the AZD1222 COVID-19 vaccine. Each CDR3 is given with its conserved first and last residue. A D gene is named only where the DNA matches it firmly. Not every row has a clone size; where given, it reads once, few, many or a size class.

-	20	TRBD2	TRBV6-2/TRBV6-3	TRBJ2-3	CASSQRAKLRTSVETDTQYF	TGTGCCAGCAGCCAACGAGCGAAGCTCCGGACTAGCGTAGAAACAGATACGCAGTATTTT
once	15	-	TRBV5-5	TRBJ1-5	CASSRDIRSNQPQHF	TGTGCCAGCAGCCGGGACATCCGTAGCAATCAGCCCCAGCATTTT
-	15	-	TRBV7-9	TRBJ2-5	CASSLAGGPRETQYF	TGTGCCAGCAGCTTAGCGGGGGGGCCTCGGGAGACCCAGTACTTC
-	12	-	TRBV29-1	TRBJ1-1	CSVEPGNTEAFF	TGCAGCGTTGAGCCAGGGAACACTGAAGCTTTCTTT
few	14	-	TRBV7-9	TRBJ1-4	CASTYSGGNEKLFF	TGTGCCAGCACCTATTCTGGAGGGAATGAAAAACTGTTTTTT
-	14	-	TRBV14	TRBJ1-6	CASSQARGNSPLHF	TGTGCCAGCAGCCAAGCCAGGGGAAATTCACCCCTCCACTTT
-	18	TRBD2	TRBV7-2	TRBJ2-1	CASSLAPSGRGSYNEQFF	TGTGCCAGCAGCTTAGCTCCTAGCGGGAGGGGCTCCTACAATGAGCAGTTCTTC
-	13	TRBD1	TRBV6-5	TRBJ2-5	CASSTGTGGTQYF	TGTGCCAGCAGTACCGGGACAGGGGGGACCCAGTACTTC
-	13	-	TRBV6-5	TRBJ1-2	CASSYNYNYGYTF	TGTGCCAGCAGTTACAACTACAACTATGGCTACACCTTC
once	14	TRBD1	TRBV6-5	TRBJ2-7	CASSRQGAYYEQYF	TGTGCCAGCAGCAGACAGGGGGCGTACTACGAGCAGTACTTC
-	14	-	TRBV7-6	TRBJ1-4	CASSLASHNEKLFF	TGTGCCAGCAGCTTAGCCAGCCATAATGAAAAACTGTTTTTT
-	16	TRBD2	TRBV5-8	TRBJ2-1	CASSLLSSGGAWEQFF	TGTGCCAGCAGCTTGTTGTCTAGCGGGGGGGCCTGGGAGCAGTTCTTC
-	15	-	TRBV6-2/TRBV6-3	TRBJ1-1	CASSLRGGRYTEAFF	TGTGCCAGCAGTTTACGTGGGGGGCGCTACACTGAAGCTTTCTTT
-	14	-	TRBV11-2	TRBJ2-1	CASSFGVGGNEQFF	TGTGCCAGCAGCTTCGGAGTAGGAGGCAATGAGCAGTTCTTC
-	13	-	TRBV30	TRBJ1-2	CAWSVGQIYGYTF	TGTGCCTGGAGTGTGGGCCAGATCTATGGCTACACCTTC
-	16	-	TRBV7-2	TRBJ1-1	CASSLMPTAQNTEAFF	TGTGCCAGCAGCTTAATGCCGACAGCACAGAACACTGAAGCTTTCTTT